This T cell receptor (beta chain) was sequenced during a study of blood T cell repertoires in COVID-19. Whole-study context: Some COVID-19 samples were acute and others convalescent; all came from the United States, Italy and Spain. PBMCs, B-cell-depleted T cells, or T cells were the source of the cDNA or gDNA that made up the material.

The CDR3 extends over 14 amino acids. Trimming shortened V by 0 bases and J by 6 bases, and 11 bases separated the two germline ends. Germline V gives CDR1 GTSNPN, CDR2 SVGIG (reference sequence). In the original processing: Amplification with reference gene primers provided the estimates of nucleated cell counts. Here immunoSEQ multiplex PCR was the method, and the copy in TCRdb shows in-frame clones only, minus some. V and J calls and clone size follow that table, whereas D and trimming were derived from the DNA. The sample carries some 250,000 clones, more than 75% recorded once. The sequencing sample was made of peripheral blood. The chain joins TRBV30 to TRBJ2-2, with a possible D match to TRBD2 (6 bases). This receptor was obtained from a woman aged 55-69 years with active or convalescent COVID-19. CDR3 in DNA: TGTGCCTGGAGTGTGGGGGGTGAGTCCGGGGAGCTGTTTTTT. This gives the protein CAWSVGGESGELFF.